The T cell receptor beta chain described here comes from a study of T cells in Graves' hyperthyroidism and ophthalmopathy. The CDR3 has 14 amino acids. The V end lost 5 bases, the J end lost 5 bases, and 19 bases lay between the germline ends. Germline CDR1 is DFQATT and CDR2 is SNEGSKA (reference sequence). RNA transcripts served as the template for amplifying TCR beta CDR3 regions. The TCR CDR3 first-round RT-PCR relied on the HTBI primer set. One entry per CDR3 protein results from TCRdb running MiXCR on the multiplex PCR reads. The sample contains hundreds of thousands of distinct CDR3 sequences, nearly 45% of which appear only once.

The chain is built from TRBV20-1 and TRBJ2-7, with D uncertain. The receptor was derived from an adult man with Graves' disease, either hyperthyroidism or ophthalmopathy (not recorded which). The sample taken for sequencing was peripheral blood or thyroid tissue (not recorded which). The CDR3: CSAALKGPNHEQYF. CDR3 nucleotide sequence: TGCAGTGCTGCACTTAAAGGTCCCAACCACGAGCAGTACTTC.